These T cell receptor beta chains were read from a single sample in a study of glioma-infiltrating T cells. TCRdb reprocessed the multiplex PCR reads with MiXCR, giving one entry per CDR3 protein. The sample records under 200,000 distinct CDR3 sequences, over 40% being singletons. The source material was glioma tissue, nonneoplastic brain tissue, or PBMCs (not recorded which). All receptors come from a human donor with low-grade glioma or glioblastoma, undergoing nonglioma brain surgery, or in good health (not recorded which). Each CDR3 is given with its conserved first and last residue. A D gene is named only where the DNA matches it firmly. Size is stated for part of the rows, as once, few or many counts, or as a class when the clone is expanded.

v_gene	d_gene	j_gene	abundance	CDR3aa	CDR3nt
TRBV28	TRBD2	TRBJ2-1	.	CASRVEAGGDEQFF	TGTGCCAGCAGAGTAGAAGCGGGAGGGGATGAGCAGTTCTTC
TRBV7-9	TRBD2	TRBJ2-3	.	CSSSSSGSANTDTQYF	TGTTCCAGCAGCTCTAGCGGGAGCGCTAACACAGATACGCAGTATTTT
TRBV6-1	.	TRBJ1-2	many	CASSLVTGGANGGYTF	TGTGCCAGCAGCCTAGTTACGGGAGGGGCGAACGGTGGCTACACCTTC
TRBV6-6	.	TRBJ2-3	many	CASSYEGGTDTQYF	TGTGCCAGCAGTTACGAGGGGGGCACAGATACGCAGTATTTT
TRBV2	.	TRBJ2-7	.	CASSEYSLSSYEQYF	TGTGCCAGCAGTGAATACAGCTTGAGCTCCTACGAGCAGTACTTC
TRBV5-1	TRBD2	TRBJ2-3	few	CASSNGLAGGPISDTQYF	TGCGCCAGCAGCAACGGACTAGCGGGAGGGCCTATATCAGATACGCAGTATTTT
TRBV6-1	.	TRBJ2-1	many	CASSYRRVGHEQFF	TGTGCCAGCAGTTATAGAAGGGTTGGGCATGAGCAGTTCTTC
TRBV28	TRBD1	TRBJ2-5	.	CASSPSTGKAETQYF	TGTGCCAGCAGCCCCTCGACAGGGAAGGCCGAGACCCAGTACTTC
TRBV2	.	TRBJ2-3	many	CASRSVTQYF	TGTGCCAGCAGGTCGGTGACGCAGTATTTT
TRBV27	.	TRBJ1-1	few	CASSVAGGTEAFF	.
TRBV29-1	.	TRBJ2-7	few	CSVEVGSYEQYF	TGCAGCGTTGAAGTTGGGTCCTACGAGCAGTACTTC
TRBV6-6	.	TRBJ1-6	.	CASIPSGSSYISPLHF	TGTGCCAGCATCCCCTCAGGGAGCTCCTATATTTCACCCCTCCACTTT
TRBV6-4	.	TRBJ1-6	.	CASSLTNLRTGENSPLNF	TGTGCCAGCAGCCTGACAAACCTGCGGACGGGTGAAAATTCACCCCTCAACTTT
TRBV6-2/TRBV6-3	.	TRBJ2-1	.	CAGSRGGYNEQFF	TGTGCCGGCAGTCGTGGAGGTTACAATGAGCAGTTCTTC
TRBV7-2	TRBD2	TRBJ2-3	.	CANSFLTGGAADTQYF	TGTGCCAACAGCTTTCTGACGGGAGGAGCGGCCGATACGCAGTATTTT
TRBV20-1	.	TRBJ1-5	many	CSASVTGLSSNQPQHF	TGCAGTGCTAGCGTCACAGGACTAAGTAGCAATCAGCCCCAGCATTTT
TRBV27	TRBD1	TRBJ2-3	.	CASSPPGQGATGPKYF	TGTGCCAGCAGTCCCCCGGGACAGGGGGCCACGGGGCCCAAGTACTTC
TRBV4-1	TRBD2	TRBJ2-5	few	CASSQVSGRRETQYF	TGCGCCAGCAGCCAAGTGAGCGGGAGACGGGAGACCCAGTACTTC
TRBV20-1	TRBD1	TRBJ1-3	many	CSARDTGQSSGNTIYF	TGCAGTGCTAGAGATACGGGACAGAGCTCTGGAAACACCATATATTTT
TRBV29-1	.	TRBJ1-5	many	CSVADENNQPQHF	TGCAGCGTTGCAGACGAAAACAATCAGCCCCAGCATTTT
TRBV11-2	.	TRBJ1-2	many	CASSLVYGYTF	TGTGCCAGCAGCTTAGTCTATGGCTACACCTTC
TRBV11-1	.	TRBJ2-1	many	CASSFQGLEQFF	TGTGCCAGCAGCTTCCAGGGTCTTGAGCAGTTCTTC
TRBV28	TRBD1	TRBJ2-7	many	CASRPRDSREQYF	TGTGCCAGCAGACCCCGGGACAGTAGGGAGCAGTACTTC
TRBV7-9	.	TRBJ1-2	many	CASSSRNGAVDGYTF	TGTGCCAGCAGCTCCCGTAACGGGGCGGTAGATGGCTACACCTTC
TRBV19	.	TRBJ1-1	.	CASSPRKGTNTEAFF	TGTGCCAGTAGTCCCCGGAAAGGGACCAACACTGAAGCTTTCTTT
TRBV18	.	TRBJ2-7	.	CASSPTQTHPSYEQYF	TGTGCCAGCTCACCAACGCAAACGCACCCCTCCTACGAGCAGTACTTC
TRBV11-2	.	TRBJ2-5	few	CASSLDLGKGGTQYF	TGTGCCAGCAGCTTAGATCTGGGCAAGGGTGGGACCCAGTACTTC
TRBV5-1	TRBD1	TRBJ2-2	.	CASSLGTGRSGELFF	TGCGCCAGCAGCTTGGGGACAGGGCGATCAGGGGAGCTGTTTTTT
TRBV28	.	TRBJ2-7	many	CASSPSGAVEQYF	TGTGCCAGCAGCCCATCAGGGGCCGTCGAGCAGTACTTC
TRBV7-2	.	TRBJ2-5	.	CARSTSSGHQETQYF	TGTGCCAGAAGCACATCATCGGGGCACCAAGAGACCCAGTACTTC
TRBV6-2/TRBV6-3	.	TRBJ2-7	once	CASSYSHLDPGGYEKYF	TGTGCGAGCAGTTACTCCCACCTGGACCCGGGCGGGTACGAGAAGTACTTC
TRBV20-1	TRBD2	TRBJ2-7	many	CSLRGGSSYEQYF	TGCAGTCTTAGGGGCGGGAGTTCCTACGAGCAGTACTTC
TRBV2	.	TRBJ2-5	few	CASKVRTNQETQYF	TGTGCCAGCAAAGTACGGACTAACCAAGAGACCCAGTACTTC
TRBV7-9	.	TRBJ2-2	.	CASSVRDPNTGELFF	TGTGCCAGCAGCGTCCGGGACCCGAACACCGGGGAGCTGTTTTTT
TRBV28	.	TRBJ1-2	.	CASSGLGGYGYTF	TGTGCCAGCAGTGGACTAGGGGGCTATGGCTACACCTTC
TRBV6-1	.	TRBJ2-3	many	CAANQNPQGLSTDTQYF	TGTGCCGCAAATCAAAACCCCCAGGGGCTCAGCACAGATACGCAGTATTTT
TRBV5-1	TRBD2	TRBJ2-5	.	CPSTTSGRPQETQYF	TGCCCCAGCACCACTAGCGGGAGGCCCCAAGAGACCCAGTACTTC
TRBV11-1	TRBD2	TRBJ2-3	.	CASSTGLAGGQSDTQYF	TGTGCCAGCAGCACTGGACTAGCGGGAGGCCAATCGGATACGCAGTATTTT
TRBV6-2/TRBV6-3	TRBD2	TRBJ2-3	few	CASRALAGGPGTQYF	TGTGCCAGCAGAGCCCTAGCGGGAGGGCCGGGTACGCAGTATTTT
TRBV6-9	TRBD2	TRBJ2-3	many	CASSYNSAGAEDTQYF	TGTGCCAGCAGTTATAATTCGGCGGGAGCGGAAGATACGCAGTATTTT